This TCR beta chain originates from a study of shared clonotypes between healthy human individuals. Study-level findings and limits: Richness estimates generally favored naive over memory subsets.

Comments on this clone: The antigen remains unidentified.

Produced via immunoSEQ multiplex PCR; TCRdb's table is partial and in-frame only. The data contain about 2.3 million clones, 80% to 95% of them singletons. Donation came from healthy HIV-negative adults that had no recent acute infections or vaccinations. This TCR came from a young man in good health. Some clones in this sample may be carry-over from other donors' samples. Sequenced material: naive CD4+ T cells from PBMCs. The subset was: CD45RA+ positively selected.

CDR3 in amino acids: CASSSYRGQRGEQYF. The CDR3 region has the DNA TGTGCCAGCAGCTCCTACAGGGGGCAAAGGGGTGAGCAGTACTTC. V usage is TRBV7-2 and J usage is TRBJ2-7, with TRBD1 identical over 9 bases. This CDR3 comprises 15 residues. V lost 4 bases, J lost 7 bases, and 11 bases stayed unmatched. CDR1 and CDR2 (germline): SGHTA, FQGNSA.